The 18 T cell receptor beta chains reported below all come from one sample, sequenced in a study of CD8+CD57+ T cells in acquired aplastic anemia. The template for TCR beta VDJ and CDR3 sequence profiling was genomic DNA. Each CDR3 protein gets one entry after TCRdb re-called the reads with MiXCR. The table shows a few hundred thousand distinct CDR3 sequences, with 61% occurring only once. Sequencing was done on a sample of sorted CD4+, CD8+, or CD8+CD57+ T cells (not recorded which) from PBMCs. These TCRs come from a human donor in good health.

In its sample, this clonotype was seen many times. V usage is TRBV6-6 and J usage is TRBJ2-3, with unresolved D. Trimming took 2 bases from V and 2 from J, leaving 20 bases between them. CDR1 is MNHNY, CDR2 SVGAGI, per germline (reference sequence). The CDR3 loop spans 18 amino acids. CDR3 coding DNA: TGTGCCAGCAGTTACAACCCCGCCGAGAGCGCACTCACAGATACGCAGTATTTT. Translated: CASSYNPAESALTDTQYF.

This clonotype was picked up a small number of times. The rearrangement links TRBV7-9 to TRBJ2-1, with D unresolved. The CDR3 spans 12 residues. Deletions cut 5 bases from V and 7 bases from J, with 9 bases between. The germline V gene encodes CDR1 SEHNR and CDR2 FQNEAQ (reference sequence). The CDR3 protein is CASSPKWNEQFF. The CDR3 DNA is TGTGCCAGCAGCCCCAAGTGGAATGAGCAGTTCTTC.

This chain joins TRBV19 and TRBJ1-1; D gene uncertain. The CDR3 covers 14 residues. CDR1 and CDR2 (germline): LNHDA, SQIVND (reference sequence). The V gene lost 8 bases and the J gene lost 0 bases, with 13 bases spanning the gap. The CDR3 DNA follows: TGTGCCAGTGGTTACGGTACCTTGAACACTGAAGCTTTCTTT. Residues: CASGYGTLNTEAFF.

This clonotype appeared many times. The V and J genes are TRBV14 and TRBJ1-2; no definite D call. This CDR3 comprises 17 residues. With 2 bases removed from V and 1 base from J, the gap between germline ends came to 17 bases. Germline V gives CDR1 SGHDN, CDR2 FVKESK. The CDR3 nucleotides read TGTGCCAGCAGCCAAATTTCCGCCTTCAGGATTAACTATGGCTACACCTTC. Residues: CASSQISAFRINYGYTF.

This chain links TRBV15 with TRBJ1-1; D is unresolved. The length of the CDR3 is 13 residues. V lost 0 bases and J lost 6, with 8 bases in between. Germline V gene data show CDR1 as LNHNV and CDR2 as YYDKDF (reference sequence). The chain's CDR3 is CATSREAFAEAFF. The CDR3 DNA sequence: TGTGCCACCAGCAGAGAAGCTTTCGCTGAAGCTTTCTTT.

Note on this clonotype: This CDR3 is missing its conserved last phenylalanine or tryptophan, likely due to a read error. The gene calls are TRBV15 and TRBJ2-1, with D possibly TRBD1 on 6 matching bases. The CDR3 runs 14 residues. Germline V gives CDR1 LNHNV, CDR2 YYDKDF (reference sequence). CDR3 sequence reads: CATSRGGDLVEQFL. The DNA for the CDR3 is TGTGCAACCAGCAGAGGGGGTGATTTAGTGGAGCAGTTCTTA.

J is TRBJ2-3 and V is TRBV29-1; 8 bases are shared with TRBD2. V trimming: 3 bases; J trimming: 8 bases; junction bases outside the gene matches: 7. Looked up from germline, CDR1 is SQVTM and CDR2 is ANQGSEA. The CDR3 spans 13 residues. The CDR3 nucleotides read TGCAGCGTTGATCTGAGCGGGAGACGTACGCAGTATTTT. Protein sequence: CSVDLSGRRTQYF.

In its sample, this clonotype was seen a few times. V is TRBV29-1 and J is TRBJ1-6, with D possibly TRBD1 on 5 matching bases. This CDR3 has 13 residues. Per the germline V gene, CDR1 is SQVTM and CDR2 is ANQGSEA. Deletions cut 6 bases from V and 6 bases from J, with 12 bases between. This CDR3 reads CSVQTDFNSPLHF. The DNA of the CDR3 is TGCAGCGTGCAGACAGACTTTAATTCACCCCTCCACTTT.

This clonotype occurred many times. The CDR3 loop reads CASSYRDVRRDTEAFF. The CDR3, as DNA: TGTGCCAGCAGCTACCGGGACGTCCGGAGGGACACTGAAGCTTTCTTT. This chain uses TRBV12-3 or TRBV12-4 with TRBJ1-1; D might be TRBD1 (5 bases). The CDR3 contains 16 residues. Trimming removed 6 bases at V and 3 bases at J, with 20 bases between.

CDR3 in amino acids: CATSGVDRGEQYF. CDR3 coding DNA: TGTGCCACCAGTGGTGTAGACCGAGGCGAGCAGTACTTC. This chain links TRBV24-1 with TRBJ2-7; D is unclear. Trimming removed 5 bases from V and 6 bases from J, with 13 bases in between. The CDR3 consists of 13 residues. The germline V gene has CDR1 KGHDR and CDR2 SFDVKD.

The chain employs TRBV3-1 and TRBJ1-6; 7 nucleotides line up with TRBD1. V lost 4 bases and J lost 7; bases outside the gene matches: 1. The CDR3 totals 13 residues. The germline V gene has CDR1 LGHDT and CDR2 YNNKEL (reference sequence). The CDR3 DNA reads TGTGCCAGCAGCCCACAGGGGAATTCACCCCTCCACTTT. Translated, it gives CASSPQGNSPLHF.

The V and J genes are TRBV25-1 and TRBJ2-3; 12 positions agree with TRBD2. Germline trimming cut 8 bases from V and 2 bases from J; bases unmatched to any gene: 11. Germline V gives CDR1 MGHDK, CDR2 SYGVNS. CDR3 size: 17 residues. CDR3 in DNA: TGTGCCAGCGGATCATTAGGACTAGCGGGGAACACAGATACGCAGTATTTT. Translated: CASGSLGLAGNTDTQYF.

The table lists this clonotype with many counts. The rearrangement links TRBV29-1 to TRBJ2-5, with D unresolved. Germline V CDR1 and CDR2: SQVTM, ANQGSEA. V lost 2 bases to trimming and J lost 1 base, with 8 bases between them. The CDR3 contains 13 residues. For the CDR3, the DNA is TGCAGCGTTGAACAGCCAGGCCAAGAGACCCAGTACTTC. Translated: CSVEQPGQETQYF.

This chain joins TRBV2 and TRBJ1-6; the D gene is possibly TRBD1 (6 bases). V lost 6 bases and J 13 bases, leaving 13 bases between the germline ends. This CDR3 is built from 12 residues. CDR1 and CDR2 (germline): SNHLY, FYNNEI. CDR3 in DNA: TGTGCCAGCAGACCACAGGGTTCCCCCCTCCACTTT. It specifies CASRPQGSPLHF.

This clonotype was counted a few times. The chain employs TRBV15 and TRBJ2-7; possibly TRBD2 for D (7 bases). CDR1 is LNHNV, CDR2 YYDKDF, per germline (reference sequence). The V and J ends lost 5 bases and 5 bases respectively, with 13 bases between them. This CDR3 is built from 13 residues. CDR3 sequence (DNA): TGTGCCACCAGCGGGAGGGGGATCCACGAGCAGTACTTC. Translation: CATSGRGIHEQYF.

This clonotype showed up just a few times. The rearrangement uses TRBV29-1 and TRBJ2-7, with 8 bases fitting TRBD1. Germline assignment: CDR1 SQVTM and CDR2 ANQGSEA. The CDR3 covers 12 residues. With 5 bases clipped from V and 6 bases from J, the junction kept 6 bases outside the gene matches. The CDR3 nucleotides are TGCAGCGTTCAGGGGGCCCTTAGCGAGCAGTACTTC. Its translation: CSVQGALSEQYF.

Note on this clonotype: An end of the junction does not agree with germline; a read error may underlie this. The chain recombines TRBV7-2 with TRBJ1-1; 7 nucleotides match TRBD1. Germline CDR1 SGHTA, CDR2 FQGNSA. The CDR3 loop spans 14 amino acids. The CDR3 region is CASSPDRVRTEAFF. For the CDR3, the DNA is TGCGCCAGCAGCCCCGACAGGGTGCGGACTGAAGCTTTCTTT.

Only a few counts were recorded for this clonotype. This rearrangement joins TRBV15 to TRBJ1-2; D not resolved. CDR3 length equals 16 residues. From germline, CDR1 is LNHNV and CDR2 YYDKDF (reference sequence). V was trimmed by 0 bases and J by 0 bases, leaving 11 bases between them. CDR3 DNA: TGTGCCACCAGCAGAGAATTGGGGATAGCTAACTATGGCTACACCTTC. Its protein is CATSRELGIANYGYTF.